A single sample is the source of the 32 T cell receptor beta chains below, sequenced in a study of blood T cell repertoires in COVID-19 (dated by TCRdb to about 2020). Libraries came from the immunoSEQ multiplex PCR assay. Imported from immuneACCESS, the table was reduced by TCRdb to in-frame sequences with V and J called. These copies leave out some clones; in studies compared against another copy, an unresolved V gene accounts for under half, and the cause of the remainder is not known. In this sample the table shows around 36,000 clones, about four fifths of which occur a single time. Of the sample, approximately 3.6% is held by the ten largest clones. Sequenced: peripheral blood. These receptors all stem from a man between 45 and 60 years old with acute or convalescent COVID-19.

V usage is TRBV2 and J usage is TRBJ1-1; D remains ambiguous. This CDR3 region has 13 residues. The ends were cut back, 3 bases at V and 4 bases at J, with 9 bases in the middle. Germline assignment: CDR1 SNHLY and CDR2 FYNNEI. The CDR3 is CASSDVSGTEAFF. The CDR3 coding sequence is TGTGCCAGCAGTGACGTCAGCGGCACTGAAGCTTTCTTT.

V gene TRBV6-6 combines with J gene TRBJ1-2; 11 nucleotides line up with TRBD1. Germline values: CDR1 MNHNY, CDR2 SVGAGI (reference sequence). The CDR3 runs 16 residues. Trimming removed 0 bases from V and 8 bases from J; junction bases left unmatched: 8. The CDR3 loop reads CASSYSLGQGAGGYTF. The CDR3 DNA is TGTGCCAGCAGTTACTCGTTAGGACAGGGGGCAGGAGGCTACACCTTC.

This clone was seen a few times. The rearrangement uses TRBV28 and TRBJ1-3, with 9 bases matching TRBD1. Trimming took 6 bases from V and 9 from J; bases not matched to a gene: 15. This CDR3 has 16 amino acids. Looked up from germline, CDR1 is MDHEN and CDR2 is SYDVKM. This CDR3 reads CASSLTPGQGGGTIYF. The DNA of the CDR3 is TGTGCCAGCAGCCTAACCCCGGGACAGGGCGGAGGCACCATATATTTT.

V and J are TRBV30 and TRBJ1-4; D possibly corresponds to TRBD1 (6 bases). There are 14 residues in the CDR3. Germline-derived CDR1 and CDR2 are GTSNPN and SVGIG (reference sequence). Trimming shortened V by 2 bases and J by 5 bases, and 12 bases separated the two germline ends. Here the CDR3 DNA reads TGTGCCTGGAGTACGGACAGCCTAAATGAAAAACTGTTTTTT. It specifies CAWSTDSLNEKLFF.

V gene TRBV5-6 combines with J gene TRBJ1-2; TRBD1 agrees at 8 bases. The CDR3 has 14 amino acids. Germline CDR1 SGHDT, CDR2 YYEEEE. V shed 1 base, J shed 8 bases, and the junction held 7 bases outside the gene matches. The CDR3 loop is CASSLWTGYPGYTF. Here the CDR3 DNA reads TGTGCCAGCAGCTTGTGGACAGGGTATCCGGGCTACACCTTC. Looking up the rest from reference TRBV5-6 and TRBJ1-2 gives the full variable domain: DAGVTQSPTHLIKTRGQQVTLRCSPKSGHDTVSWYQQALGQGPQFIFQYYEEEERQRGNFPDRFSGHQFPNYSSELNVNALLLGDSALYLCASSLWTGYPGYTFGSGTRLTVV.

CDR3 sequence reads: CASSLDRDSPLHF. As DNA, the CDR3 is TGTGCCAGCAGCTTAGACCGGGATTCACCCCTCCACTTT. The V and J genes are TRBV11-2 and TRBJ1-6; D call uncertain. CDR3 size: 13 residues. Trimming pared 0 bases from V and 8 bases from J, leaving 5 bases between. CDR1 SGHAT and CDR2 FQNNGV come from the germline V gene.

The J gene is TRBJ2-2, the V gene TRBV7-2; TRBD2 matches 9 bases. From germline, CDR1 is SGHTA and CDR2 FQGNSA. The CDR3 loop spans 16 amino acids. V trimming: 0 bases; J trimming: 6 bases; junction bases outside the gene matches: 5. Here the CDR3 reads CASSLAASGNPGELFF. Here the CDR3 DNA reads TGTGCCAGCAGCTTAGCGGCTAGCGGGAATCCCGGGGAGCTGTTTTTT.

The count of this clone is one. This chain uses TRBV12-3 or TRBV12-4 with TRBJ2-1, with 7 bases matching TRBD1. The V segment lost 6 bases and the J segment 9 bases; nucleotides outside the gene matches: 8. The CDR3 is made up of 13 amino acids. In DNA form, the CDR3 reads TGTGCCAGCAGGCTATCGACAGGGACTGAGCAGTTCTTC. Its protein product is CASRLSTGTEQFF.

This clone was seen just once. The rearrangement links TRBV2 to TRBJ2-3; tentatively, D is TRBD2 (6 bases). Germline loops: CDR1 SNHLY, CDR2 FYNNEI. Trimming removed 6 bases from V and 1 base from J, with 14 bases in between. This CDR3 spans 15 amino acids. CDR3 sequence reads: CASRELASGTDTQYF. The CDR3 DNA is TGTGCCAGCAGGGAGTTAGCTAGCGGCACAGATACGCAGTATTTT.

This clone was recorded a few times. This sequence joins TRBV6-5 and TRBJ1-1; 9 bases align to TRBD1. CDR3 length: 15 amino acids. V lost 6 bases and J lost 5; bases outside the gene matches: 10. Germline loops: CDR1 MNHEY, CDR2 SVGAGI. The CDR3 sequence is CASRPVGTGRTEAFF. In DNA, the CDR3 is TGTGCCAGCAGGCCGGTCGGGACAGGGAGAACTGAAGCTTTCTTT.

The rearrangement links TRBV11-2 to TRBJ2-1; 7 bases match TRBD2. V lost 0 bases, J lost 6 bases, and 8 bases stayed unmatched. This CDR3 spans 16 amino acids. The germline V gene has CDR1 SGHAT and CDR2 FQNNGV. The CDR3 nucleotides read TGTGCCAGCAGCTTAGAGGGACTACTAAGACCCAATGAGCAGTTCTTC. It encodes CASSLEGLLRPNEQFF.

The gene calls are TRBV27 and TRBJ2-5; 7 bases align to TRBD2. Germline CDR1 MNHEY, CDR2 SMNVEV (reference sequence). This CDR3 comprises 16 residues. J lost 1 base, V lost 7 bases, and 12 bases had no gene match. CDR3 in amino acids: CASTRGGGGLQETQYF. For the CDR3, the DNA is TGTGCCAGCACTAGGGGCGGGGGAGGGCTCCAAGAGACCCAGTACTTC.

CDR3 loop: CASRQTGTDYGYTF. The DNA for the CDR3 is TGTGCCAGCAGACAGACAGGAACTGACTATGGCTACACCTTC. J is TRBJ1-2 and V is TRBV6-5; tentative D call: TRBD1 (6 bases). CDR3 size: 14 residues. V was shortened by 6 bases and J by 3 bases, with 14 bases between the two germline ends. Germline CDR1 reads MNHEY; CDR2 reads SVGAGI.

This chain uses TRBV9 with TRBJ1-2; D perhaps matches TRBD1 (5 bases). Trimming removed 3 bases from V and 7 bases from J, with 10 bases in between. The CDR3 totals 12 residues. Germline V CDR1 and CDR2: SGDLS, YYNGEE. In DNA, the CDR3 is TGTGCCAGCAGCGCCCAACAGGCTGGCTACACCTTC. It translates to CASSAQQAGYTF.

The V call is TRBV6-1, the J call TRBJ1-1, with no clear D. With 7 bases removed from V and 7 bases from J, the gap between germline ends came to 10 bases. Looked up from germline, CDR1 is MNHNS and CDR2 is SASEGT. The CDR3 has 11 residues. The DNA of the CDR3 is TGTGCCAGCACCGAGACTAGTGAAGCTTTCTTT. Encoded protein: CASTETSEAFF.

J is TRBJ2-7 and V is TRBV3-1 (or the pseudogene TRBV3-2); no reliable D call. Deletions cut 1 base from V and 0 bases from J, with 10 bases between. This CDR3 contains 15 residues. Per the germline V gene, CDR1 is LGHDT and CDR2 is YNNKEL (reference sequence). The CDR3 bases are TGTGCCAGCAGCCAAGGAGTCACTAACTCCTACGAGCAGTACTTC. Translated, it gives CASSQGVTNSYEQYF.

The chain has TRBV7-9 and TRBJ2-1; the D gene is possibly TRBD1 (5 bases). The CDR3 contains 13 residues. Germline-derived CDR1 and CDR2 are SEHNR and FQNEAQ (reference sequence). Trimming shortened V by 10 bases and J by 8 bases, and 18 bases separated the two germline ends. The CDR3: CATSYIDSHEQFF. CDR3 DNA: TGTGCCACCAGTTATATCGACAGTCATGAGCAGTTCTTC.

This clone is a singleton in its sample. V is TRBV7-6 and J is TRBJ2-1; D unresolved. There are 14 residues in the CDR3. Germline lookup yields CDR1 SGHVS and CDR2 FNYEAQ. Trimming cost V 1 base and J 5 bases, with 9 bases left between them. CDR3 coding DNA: TGTGCCAGCAGCTTAGACGTGACAAACAATGAGCAGTTCTTC. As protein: CASSLDVTNNEQFF.

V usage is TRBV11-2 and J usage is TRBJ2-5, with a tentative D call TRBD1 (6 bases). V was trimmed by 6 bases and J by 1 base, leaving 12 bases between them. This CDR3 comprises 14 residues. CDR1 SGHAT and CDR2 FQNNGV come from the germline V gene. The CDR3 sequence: CASSQWTAQETQYF. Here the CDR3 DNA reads TGTGCCAGCAGTCAATGGACAGCCCAAGAGACCCAGTACTTC.

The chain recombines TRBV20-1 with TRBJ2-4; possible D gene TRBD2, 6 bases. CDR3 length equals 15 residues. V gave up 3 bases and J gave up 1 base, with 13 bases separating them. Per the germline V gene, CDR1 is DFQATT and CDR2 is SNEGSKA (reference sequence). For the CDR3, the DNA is TGCAGTGCTAGTACTAGCTTCCTGGCCAAAAACATTCAGTACTTC. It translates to CSASTSFLAKNIQYF.

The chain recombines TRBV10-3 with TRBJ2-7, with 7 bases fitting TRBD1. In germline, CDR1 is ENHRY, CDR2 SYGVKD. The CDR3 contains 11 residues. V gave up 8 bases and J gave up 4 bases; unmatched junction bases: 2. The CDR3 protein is CAIGTAYEQYF. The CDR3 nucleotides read TGTGCCATCGGGACAGCTTACGAGCAGTACTTC.

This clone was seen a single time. The CDR3 region is CASRSKETTNEKLFF. The DNA for the CDR3 is TGTGCCAGCAGAAGTAAGGAGACAACTAATGAAAAACTGTTTTTT. The chain employs TRBV6-6 and TRBJ1-4; D unclear. The CDR3 is made up of 15 amino acids. V was cut by 6 bases and J by 0 bases, with 11 bases left in between. Germline V CDR1 and CDR2: MNHNY, SVGAGI (reference sequence).

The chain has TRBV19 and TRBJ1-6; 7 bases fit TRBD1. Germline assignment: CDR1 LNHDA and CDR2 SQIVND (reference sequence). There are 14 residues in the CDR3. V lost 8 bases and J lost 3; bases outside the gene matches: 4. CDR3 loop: CASRTGDYNSPLHF. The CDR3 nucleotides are TGTGCCAGTCGAACAGGGGACTATAATTCACCCCTCCACTTT. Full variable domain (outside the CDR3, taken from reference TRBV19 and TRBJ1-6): DGGITQSPKYLFRKEGQNVTLSCEQNLNHDAMYWYRQDPGQGLRLIYYSQIVNDFQKGDIAEGYSVSREKKESFPLTVTSAQKNPTAFYLCASRTGDYNSPLHFGNGTRLTVT.

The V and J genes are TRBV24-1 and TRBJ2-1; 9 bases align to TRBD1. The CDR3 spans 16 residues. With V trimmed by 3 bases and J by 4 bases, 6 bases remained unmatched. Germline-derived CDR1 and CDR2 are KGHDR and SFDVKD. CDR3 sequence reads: CATSDAGQGLYNEQFF. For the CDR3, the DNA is TGTGCCACCAGTGATGCCGGACAGGGGCTTTACAATGAGCAGTTCTTC.

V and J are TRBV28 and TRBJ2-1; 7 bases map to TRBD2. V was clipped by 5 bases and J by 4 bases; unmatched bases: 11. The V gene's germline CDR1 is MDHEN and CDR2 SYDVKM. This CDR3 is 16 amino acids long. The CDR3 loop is CASSLMGPSGYNEQFF. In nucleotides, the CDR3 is TGTGCCAGCAGTCTCATGGGTCCTAGCGGATACAATGAGCAGTTCTTC.

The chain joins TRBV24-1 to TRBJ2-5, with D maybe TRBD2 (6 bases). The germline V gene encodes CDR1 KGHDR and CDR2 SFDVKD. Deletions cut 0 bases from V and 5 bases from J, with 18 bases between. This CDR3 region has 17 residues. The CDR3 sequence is CATSDLKSGVEIETQYF. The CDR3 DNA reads TGTGCCACCAGTGATTTGAAGTCGGGAGTGGAAATTGAGACCCAGTACTTC.

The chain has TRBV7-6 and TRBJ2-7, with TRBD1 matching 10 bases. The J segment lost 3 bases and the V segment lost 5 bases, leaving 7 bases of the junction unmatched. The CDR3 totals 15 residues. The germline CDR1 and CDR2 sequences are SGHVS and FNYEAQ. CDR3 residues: CASSVGQGSVYEQYF. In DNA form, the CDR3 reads TGTGCCAGCAGCGTGGGACAGGGGTCAGTCTACGAGCAGTACTTC.

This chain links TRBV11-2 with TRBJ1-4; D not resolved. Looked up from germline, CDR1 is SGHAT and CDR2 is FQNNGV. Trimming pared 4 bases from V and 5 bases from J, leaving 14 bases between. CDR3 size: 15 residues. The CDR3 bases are TGTGCCAGCAGCTCCGGAGGAGGGTTCAATGAAAAACTGTTTTTT. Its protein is CASSSGGGFNEKLFF.

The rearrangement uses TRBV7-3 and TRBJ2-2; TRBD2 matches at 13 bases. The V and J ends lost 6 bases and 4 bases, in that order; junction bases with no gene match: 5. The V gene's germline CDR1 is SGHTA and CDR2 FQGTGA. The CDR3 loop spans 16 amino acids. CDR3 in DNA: TGTGCCAGCAGTCTTGGACTAGCGGGGGCCACCGGGGAGCTGTTTTTT. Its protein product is CASSLGLAGATGELFF.

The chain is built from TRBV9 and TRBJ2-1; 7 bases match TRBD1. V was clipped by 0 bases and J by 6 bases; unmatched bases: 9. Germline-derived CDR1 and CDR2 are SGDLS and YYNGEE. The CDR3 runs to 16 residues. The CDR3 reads CASSVDEGAVVNEQFF. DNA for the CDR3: TGTGCCAGCAGCGTAGATGAGGGGGCCGTGGTCAATGAGCAGTTCTTC. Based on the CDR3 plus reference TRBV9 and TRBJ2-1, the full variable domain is DSGVTQTPKHLITATGQRVTLRCSPRSGDLSVYWYQQSLDQGLQFLIQYYNGEERAKGNILERFSAQQFPDLHSELNLSSLELGDSALYFCASSVDEGAVVNEQFFGPGTRLTVL.

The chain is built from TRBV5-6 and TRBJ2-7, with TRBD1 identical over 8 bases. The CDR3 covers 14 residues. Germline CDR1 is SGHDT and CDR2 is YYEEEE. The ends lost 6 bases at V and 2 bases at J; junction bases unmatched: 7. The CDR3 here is CASTPGTGTYEQYF. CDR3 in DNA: TGTGCCAGCACCCCCGGGACAGGCACCTACGAGCAGTACTTC.

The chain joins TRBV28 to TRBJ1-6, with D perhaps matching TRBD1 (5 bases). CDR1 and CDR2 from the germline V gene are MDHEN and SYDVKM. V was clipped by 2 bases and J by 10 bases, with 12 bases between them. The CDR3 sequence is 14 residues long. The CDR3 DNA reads TGTGCCAGCAGTTTACAGCAGGGAGGATCACCCCTCCACTTT. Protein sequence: CASSLQQGGSPLHF. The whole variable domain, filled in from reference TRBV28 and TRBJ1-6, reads DVKVTQSSRYLVKRTGEKVFLECVQDMDHENMFWYRQDPGLGLRLIYFSYDVKMKEKGDIPEGYSVSREKKERFSLILESASTNQTSMYLCASSLQQGGSPLHFGNGTRLTVT.